The rows below give T cell receptor beta chains drawn from one sample of a study of blood T cell repertoires in COVID-19. Repertoires were generated with immunoSEQ multiplex PCR, while TCRdb's copy carries only in-frame clones and drops some. The table has approximately 89,000 clones, 85% to 95% seen once. Sequencing was performed on peripheral blood. The receptors originated from a woman aged 55-75 years with active COVID-19. The CDR3 runs from the conserved cysteine through the conserved F or W. D genes are given only for firm matches. Size is omitted from some rows. Given values are once, few, many or a class for expanded clones.

>.|TRBJ2-7|TRBV10-1|.
TGCGCCAGCAGCGCCGTGGGTTCGGGTGGCGAGCAGTACTTC
CASSAVGSGGEQYF
>.|TRBJ1-5|TRBV19|.
TGTGCCAGTACCTCCTCGGGGGGAACGGGGAGGAGCAGCAATCAGCCCCAGCATTTT
CASTSSGGTGRSSNQPQHF
>TRBD1|TRBJ1-1|TRBV10-2|.
TGCGCCAGCAGAATCGGGACAGGGAGCGCTGAAGCTTTCTTT
CASRIGTGSAEAFF
>TRBD1|TRBJ1-5|TRBV28|.
TGTGCCAGCAGTGGGGCCAGGGGGCATAGCAATCAGCCCCAGCATTTT
CASSGARGHSNQPQHF
>TRBD1|TRBJ2-7|TRBV6-1|.
TGTGCCAGCAGTGTAGTGGTAGGACAGGGGGCGCGCGAGCAGTACTTC
CASSVVVGQGAREQYF
>.|TRBJ1-3|TRBV7-9|.
TGTGCCAGCAGCTTAGAAACCCATAGGAGGAACACCATATATTTT
CASSLETHRRNTIYF
>.|TRBJ1-2|TRBV28|.
TGTGCCAGTAATACAGGGTATGGCTACACCTTC
CASNTGYGYTF
>.|TRBJ2-5|TRBV5-1|.
TGCGCCAGCAGCCCGGGGGATGGTCCTCCCCAAGAGACCCAGTACTTC
CASSPGDGPPQETQYF
>.|TRBJ2-7|TRBV5-1|.
TGCGCCAGCAGCCTTGCCGGGACATTCCCCTACGAGCAGTACTTC
CASSLAGTFPYEQYF
>TRBD2|TRBJ2-5|TRBV5-1|few
TGCGCCAGCAGCGGTAGCGGGAGTAGGCAAGAGACCCAGTACTTC
CASSGSGSRQETQYF
>TRBD1|TRBJ1-2|TRBV19|once
TGTGCCAGTACAGGAGGGCAGGGGGCTTCCTTAAAAAACTATGGCTACACCTTC
CASTGGQGASLKNYGYTF
>TRBD2|TRBJ2-1|TRBV19|.
TGTGCCAGCCGTGGGACTAGCGGGCGGACTATAGGGCGGTACAATGAGCAGTTCTTC
CASRGTSGRTIGRYNEQFF
>.|TRBJ1-4|TRBV19|.
TGTGCCAGTAGTATCTCCCAGGGGATGAATGAAAAACTGTTTTTT
CASSISQGMNEKLFF
>TRBD1|TRBJ1-2|TRBV7-2|.
TGTGCCAGCAGCTTAGCAGGGGGCAGGGGCTATGGCTACACCTTC
CASSLAGGRGYGYTF
>TRBD2|TRBJ2-3|TRBV19|.
TGTGCCACCAGACAGGGCCGGCGGGAGGGCCAAGGTACGCAGTATTTT
CATRQGRREGQGTQYF
>.|TRBJ2-1|TRBV19|.
TGTGCCAGTAGTAGGCCTAGCGCCTACAATGAGCAGTTCTTC
CASSRPSAYNEQFF
>.|TRBJ1-1|TRBV28|.
TGTGCCAGCAGTTCCAGCCCAGGGGCTTTCTTT
CASSSSPGAFF
>.|TRBJ1-5|TRBV19|few
TGTGCCATCTCTCAGGGTTATGGTCAGCCCCAGCATTTT
CAISQGYGQPQHF
>.|TRBJ1-1|TRBV7-9|.
TGTGCCAGCAGCAGAGAGGGGGGGATGAACACTGAAGCTTTCTTT
CASSREGGMNTEAFF
>.|TRBJ2-5|TRBV6-2/TRBV6-3|once
TGTGCCAGCAGTTACCTCCCGGGGGTGGATATACAAGAGACCCAGTACTTC
CASSYLPGVDIQETQYF
>.|TRBJ1-5|TRBV28|.
TGTGCCAGCGCCGACAGCCCCAATCAGCCCCAGCATTTT
CASADSPNQPQHF
>TRBD2|TRBJ2-7|TRBV10-3|.
TGTGCCATCAGTGCCACTAGCGGCTCCTACGAGCAGTACTTC
CAISATSGSYEQYF
>.|TRBJ2-7|TRBV4-2|.
TGTGCCAGCAGCCAAGATGCACTAGTAGACGAGCAGTACTTC
CASSQDALVDEQYF
>TRBD1|TRBJ1-4|TRBV6-5|.
TGTGCCAGCAGAGTGAGACAGGGCCGGAATGAAAAACTGTTTTTT
CASRVRQGRNEKLFF
>.|TRBJ2-1|TRBV10-1|.
TGCGCCAGCAGTAGCGGCTCCTACAATGAGCAGTTCTTC
CASSSGSYNEQFF
>.|TRBJ2-5|TRBV12-3/TRBV12-4|.
TGTGCCAGCAGTTGGCAGGGCCAAGAGACCCAGTACTTC
CASSWQGQETQYF
>TRBD1|TRBJ1-6|TRBV19|.
TGTGCCAGTAGTATTGGAGGGGGCGACTCACCCCTCCACTTT
CASSIGGGDSPLHF
>.|TRBJ2-2|TRBV7-2|.
TGTGCCAGCAGCTTGAACCCAGGGGCCGGGGAGCTGTTTTTT
CASSLNPGAGELFF
>TRBD2|TRBJ2-2|TRBV9|.
TGTGCCAGCAGCGTAGAAGGGGGGACTAGCGGGTGGTACACCGGGGAGCTGTTTTTT
CASSVEGGTSGWYTGELFF
>TRBD2|TRBJ2-7|TRBV20-1|.
TGCAGTGCTAGTGGACTAGCGGGGGGGCTAAACTCCTACGAGCAGTACTTC
CSASGLAGGLNSYEQYF
>TRBD1|TRBJ1-6|TRBV3-1/TRBV3-2|many
TGTGCCAGCAGCCAAGGTGGCAGGGGGAATTCACCCCTCCACTTT
CASSQGGRGNSPLHF
>.|TRBJ1-6|TRBV7-9|.
TGTGCCAGCAGCTTCGACAGCAGTAATTCACCCCTCCACTTT
CASSFDSSNSPLHF
>.|TRBJ1-6|TRBV30|.
TGTGCCTGGTGTGGGGGCGCTTGGGGGGGTTCACCCCTCCACTTT
CAWCGGAWGGSPLHF
>.|TRBJ1-6|TRBV18|.
TGTGCCAGCTCACCGAACAGGGATTCACCCCTCCACTTT
CASSPNRDSPLHF
>.|TRBJ2-7|TRBV14|few
TGTGCCAGCAGCCAAGATCCACAGGGATTCTACGAGCAGTACTTC
CASSQDPQGFYEQYF
>TRBD1|TRBJ1-5|TRBV7-9|.
TGTGCCAGCAGCCGCGGGACAGGGCGTACGAATAGCAATCAGCCCCAGCATTTT
CASSRGTGRTNSNQPQHF
>TRBD1|TRBJ1-2|TRBV20-1|.
TGCAGTGGGTGGACAGGGGATGGCTACACCTTC
CSGWTGDGYTF
>.|TRBJ1-4|TRBV5-1|.
TGCGCCAGCAGCTTGACGGGGGGTAGGACTAATGAAAAACTGTTTTTT
CASSLTGGRTNEKLFF
>TRBD1|TRBJ2-2|TRBV24-1|.
TGTGCCACCAGTGACCGGGACAGGGTGAACACCGGGGAGCTGTTTTTT
CATSDRDRVNTGELFF
>TRBD1|TRBJ1-2|TRBV5-1|.
TGCGCCAGCAGCTTGGAAACCTCCGGGACAGGGGGAGGCTACACCTTC
CASSLETSGTGGGYTF
>TRBD2|TRBJ2-1|TRBV7-2|.
TGTGCCAGCAGCGGGGGACTAGCCGGGTACAATGAGCAGTTCTTC
CASSGGLAGYNEQFF
>.|TRBJ1-5|TRBV4-2|.
TGTGCCAGCAGCCACTACTCTGAAGACTCTGGTAAAGCCCAGCATTTT
CASSHYSEDSGKAQHF
>.|TRBJ2-5|TRBV19|.
TGTGCCAGTAGTCCCGCTAGAGGGAGTATCCAAGAGACCCAGTACTTC
CASSPARGSIQETQYF
>TRBD1|TRBJ2-3|TRBV5-4|once
TGTGCCAGCAGCTCAGAACTGACAGGGGGCAAAGATACGCAGTATTTT
CASSSELTGGKDTQYF
>.|TRBJ1-2|TRBV19|.
TGTGCCAGTAGTATCGGCGGAACCTATGGCTACACCTTC
CASSIGGTYGYTF
>.|TRBJ1-1|TRBV14|.
TGTGCCAGCAGCCAAGTAGCGAACACTGAAGCTTTCTTT
CASSQVANTEAFF
>TRBD2|TRBJ2-1|TRBV19|.
TGTGCGAGTAGGCCCGGGACTAGCGGGAGGGGCGCCTACAATAAGCAGTTCTTC
CASRPGTSGRGAYNKQFF
>TRBD2|TRBJ2-5|TRBV5-1|once
TGCGCCAGCAGCACCTCCGGGGGGATCGAGACCCAGTACTTC
CASSTSGGIETQYF
>.|TRBJ1-5|TRBV19|.
TGTGCCAGTAGTGGACACAGGGTTAGCAATCAGCCCCAGCATTTT
CASSGHRVSNQPQHF
>TRBD1|TRBJ2-1|TRBV6-5|.
TGTGCCAGCAGCCCCGGGACAGTCGCCAATGAGCAGTTCTTC
CASSPGTVANEQFF
>.|TRBJ1-4|TRBV28|.
TGTGCCAGCAGGCCCCCCGAGGGAGTTAATGAAAAACTGTTTTTT
CASRPPEGVNEKLFF
>.|TRBJ2-5|TRBV5-6|.
TGTGCCAGCAGCTTTACGGGTACCCAGTACTTC
CASSFTGTQYF
>.|TRBJ2-1|TRBV5-4|.
TGTGCCAGCAGCTGGCAGGGGACATCCTTATACAATGAGCAGTTCTTC
CASSWQGTSLYNEQFF
>.|TRBJ2-5|TRBV12-2|.
TGTGCAAGTCGCTTAGCAAGCGGGACAGGGGGAGGGGATTTGGTAGAGACCCAGTACTTC
CASRLASGTGGGDLVETQYF
>.|TRBJ2-7|TRBV11-2|.
TGTGCCAGCAGCGTGGTTTCGGTAAGCTCCTACGAGCAGTACTTC
CASSVVSVSSYEQYF
>TRBD2|TRBJ2-1|TRBV10-1|.
TGCGCCAGCAGTGACAGGCGGGGGGCCTACAATGAGCAGTTCTTC
CASSDRRGAYNEQFF
>.|TRBJ2-7|TRBV12-2|.
TGTGCAAGTCGCTTATTATTCCGAGCCGGGACATCCCACGAGCAGTACTTC
CASRLLFRAGTSHEQYF
>.|TRBJ1-2|TRBV6-1|.
TGTGCCAGCAGTGAAGCGTGGGGCAGATCTAACTATGGCTACACCTTC
CASSEAWGRSNYGYTF